This T cell receptor beta chain was documented in a study of blood T cell repertoires in COVID-19. Study as a whole: The United States, Italy and Spain provided the acute and convalescent COVID-19 samples. PBMCs, B-cell-depleted T cells, or T cells provided the cDNA or gDNA that made up the material.

Original analysis: Estimation of nucleated cell counts relied on the amplification of reference gene primers. Only in-frame clones appear in the TCRdb table, and some are missing; sequencing was by immunoSEQ multiplex PCR. V, J and clone size were drawn from that table, and D and trimming were deduced from the DNA. This sample yields 200,000 to 250,000 clones, of which about 91% are seen a single time; approximately 1.2% belongs to the top ten. Germline-derived CDR1 and CDR2 are KGHSH and LQKENI. The CDR3 is 14 residues long. V was trimmed by 2 bases and J by 5 bases, leaving 7 bases between them. This clone was observed a single time.

The sequence derives from a man aged 30 to 45 with acute or convalescent COVID-19. The chain is built from TRBV18 and TRBJ1-6; no clear D. Sequencing was performed on peripheral blood. The CDR3 protein is CASSPWRDNSPLHF. CDR3 DNA: TGTGCCAGCTCACCATGGAGAGATAATTCACCCCTCCACTTT.